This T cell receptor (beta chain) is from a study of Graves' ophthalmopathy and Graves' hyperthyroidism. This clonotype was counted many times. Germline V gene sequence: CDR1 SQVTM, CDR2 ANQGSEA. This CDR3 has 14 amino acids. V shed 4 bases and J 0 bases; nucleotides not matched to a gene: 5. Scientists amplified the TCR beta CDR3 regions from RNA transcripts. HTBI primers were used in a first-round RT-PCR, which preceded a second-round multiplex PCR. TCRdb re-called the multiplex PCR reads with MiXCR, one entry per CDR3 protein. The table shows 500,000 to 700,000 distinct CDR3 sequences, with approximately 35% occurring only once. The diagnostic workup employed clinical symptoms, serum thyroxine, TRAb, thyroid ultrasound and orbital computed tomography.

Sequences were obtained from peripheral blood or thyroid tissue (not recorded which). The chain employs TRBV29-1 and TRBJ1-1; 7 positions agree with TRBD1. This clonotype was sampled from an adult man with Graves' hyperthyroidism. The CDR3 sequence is CSVAVGGMNTEAFF. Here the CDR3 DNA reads TGCAGCGTTGCGGTAGGGGGCATGAACACTGAAGCTTTCTTT.